These 17 T cell receptor beta chains were sequenced from one sample in a study of cytomegalovirus exposure and HLA in healthy donors. Use of 60 Vbeta and 13 Jbeta primers characterized the PCR. The method was immunoSEQ multiplex PCR; TCRdb's version includes in-frame clones alone and lacks a portion of them. The sample lists approximately 280,000 clones, 86% occurring once. Material: PBMCs. Source of these receptors: a man aged 35-49 years in good health and CMV-seropositive.

The rearrangement links TRBV4-1 to TRBJ2-7, with a possible D match to TRBD2 (6 bases). The CDR3 covers 18 residues. Germline V CDR1 and CDR2: MGHRA, YSYEKL. Trimming left V 0 bases short and J 4 bases short, with 22 bases between. CDR3 sequence: CASSQDRSRTNLRYEQYF. DNA of the CDR3: TGCGCCAGCAGCCAAGATCGTTCCCGGACTAACCTTCGGTACGAGCAGTACTTC.

The chain joins TRBV28 to TRBJ1-4; a possible D gene is TRBD1 (6 bases). There are 15 residues in the CDR3. V was clipped by 0 bases and J by 8 bases, with 13 bases between them. Germline V lookup: CDR1 MDHEN, CDR2 SYDVKM. Here the CDR3 DNA reads TGTGCCAGCAGTTTATGGGGGGGGGCAGAGGAAAAACTGTTTTTT. It yields the protein CASSLWGGAEEKLFF.

The chain employs TRBV9 and TRBJ2-2; 10 bases are a match to TRBD2. Germline V gives CDR1 SGDLS, CDR2 YYNGEE. After removal of 3 bases from V and 7 bases from J, the junction contained 6 bases not matched to a gene. This CDR3 region has 15 residues. CDR3 loop: CASSEGLATNGELFF. The DNA for the CDR3 is TGTGCCAGCAGCGAGGGACTAGCGACCAACGGGGAGCTGTTTTTT.

The rearrangement joins TRBV9 to TRBJ2-7; D is possibly TRBD2 (7 bases). The CDR3 sequence is 14 residues long. The germline V gene has CDR1 SGDLS and CDR2 YYNGEE. Trimming shortened V by 7 bases and J by 4 bases, and 18 bases separated the two germline ends. CDR3 sequence: CASGTGGGLYEQYF. DNA of the CDR3: TGTGCCAGCGGGACGGGGGGCGGACTGTACGAGCAGTACTTC.

This clone was recorded only once. The chain joins TRBV5-4 to TRBJ2-1, with D tentatively TRBD2 (6 bases). V lost 4 bases to trimming and J lost 7 bases, with 15 bases between them. Per the germline V gene, CDR1 is SGHNT and CDR2 is YYREEE (reference sequence). This CDR3 has 14 amino acids. As DNA, the CDR3 is TGTGCCAGCAGCCCCGGGAGCAGCCGGAATGAGCAGTTCTTC. As protein: CASSPGSSRNEQFF.

Only one count was recorded for this clone. V is TRBV2 and J is TRBJ2-7; 8 bases are shared with TRBD2. The CDR3 has 13 amino acids. Per germline, CDR1 SNHLY and CDR2 FYNNEI. V lost 8 bases to trimming and J lost 5 bases; unmatched junction nucleotides: 8. CDR3 region: CASAVGSGNEQYF. The CDR3 DNA reads TGTGCCAGCGCCGTGGGTAGCGGGAACGAGCAGTACTTC.

The chain carries TRBV19 and TRBJ1-5; D remains ambiguous. Germline V CDR1 and CDR2: LNHDA, SQIVND (reference sequence). This CDR3 has 15 residues. Trimming removed 3 bases from V and 4 bases from J, with 13 bases in between. CDR3 sequence (DNA): TGTGCCAGTAGTATCGCTAGCAGATTTAATCAGCCCCAGCATTTT. Translated: CASSIASRFNQPQHF.

There are a few counts of this clone. This sequence joins TRBV5-1 and TRBJ1-1; 10 nucleotides agree with TRBD1. J was trimmed by 5 bases and V by 4 bases; bases with no gene match: 8. In germline, CDR1 is SGHRS, CDR2 YFSETQ. The CDR3 length is 15 residues. The chain's CDR3 is CASSRDRGKGTEAFF. The CDR3, as DNA: TGCGCCAGCAGCCGGGACAGGGGTAAGGGGACTGAAGCTTTCTTT.

This clone was recorded a few times. The V call is TRBV19, the J call TRBJ1-1; D unresolved. The germline CDR1 and CDR2 sequences are LNHDA and SQIVND (reference sequence). The germline V and J ends were trimmed by 4 bases and 8 bases, with 8 bases remaining between them. This CDR3 comprises 11 residues. CDR3 in DNA: TGTGCCAGTAGTACGCCAGGAGAAGCTTTCTTT. Amino acid sequence: CASSTPGEAFF.

This clone came up a few times. V usage is TRBV5-6 and J usage is TRBJ2-1; TRBD2 matches 11 bases. The germline V gene encodes CDR1 SGHDT and CDR2 YYEEEE. The CDR3 extends over 16 amino acids. V lost 0 bases, J lost 1 base, and 0 bases stayed unmatched. The DNA for the CDR3 is TGTGCCAGCAGCTTGGGACTAGCGGGATCCTACAATGAGCAGTTCTTC. This gives the protein CASSLGLAGSYNEQFF.

This rearrangement joins TRBV28 to TRBJ1-2, with TRBD1 matching over 8 bases. V shed 5 bases and J 10 bases; nucleotides not matched to a gene: 12. The CDR3 consists of 14 residues. Per germline, CDR1 MDHEN and CDR2 SYDVKM. CDR3 residues: CASSTPGGVKLYTF. In DNA form, the CDR3 reads TGTGCCAGCAGTACCCCAGGGGGCGTCAAGCTCTACACCTTC.

The chain is built from TRBV6-1 and TRBJ2-2, with 8 positions matching TRBD2. The CDR3 totals 14 residues. Trimming removed 8 bases from V and 6 bases from J; junction bases left unmatched: 8. Per the germline V gene, CDR1 is MNHNS and CDR2 is SASEGT. CDR3 nucleotide sequence: TGTGCCAGCTCCGGCGGGAGGTACGCCGGGGAGCTGTTTTTT. Amino acids: CASSGGRYAGELFF.

V and J are TRBV2 and TRBJ2-7; 7 bases fit TRBD1. Germline-derived CDR1 and CDR2 are SNHLY and FYNNEI. V shed 8 bases, J shed 6 bases, and the junction held 7 bases outside the gene matches. CDR3 length: 12 amino acids. CDR3 nucleotides: TGTGCCAGCCGAATGGGACAGCGCGAGCAGTACTTC. Residues: CASRMGQREQYF.

The CDR3 DNA follows: TGTGCCAGCAGTTCACAGTCTGGACAGGGGGCGAGGGAGACCCAGTACTTC. This sequence encodes CASSSQSGQGARETQYF. The chain couples TRBV28 to TRBJ2-5; 11 bases line up with TRBD1. In germline, CDR1 is MDHEN, CDR2 SYDVKM. The V segment lost 4 bases and the J segment 5 bases; nucleotides outside the gene matches: 12. This CDR3 is 17 amino acids long.

The chain is built from TRBV19 and TRBJ1-5; no definite D call. Per germline, CDR1 LNHDA and CDR2 SQIVND (reference sequence). This CDR3 contains 14 residues. Trimming stripped 3 bases from V and 4 bases from J, with 10 bases between. The CDR3 nucleotides are TGTGCCAGTAGTATTGGATCCGGGAATCAGCCCCAGCATTTT. Its translation: CASSIGSGNQPQHF.

This clone has just a few counts. The chain uses TRBV9 and TRBJ2-5, with a weak D call TRBD2 (5 bases). The CDR3 runs 12 residues. V gave up 0 bases and J gave up 5 bases, with 5 bases separating them. CDR1 and CDR2 from the germline V gene are SGDLS and YYNGEE. The CDR3 DNA reads as TGTGCCAGCAGCGTAGTAGCGGAGACCCAGTACTTC. It encodes CASSVVAETQYF.

The chain uses TRBV4-1 and TRBJ2-5, with a weak D call TRBD1 (6 bases). Trimming cost V 2 bases and J 3 bases, with 16 bases left between them. The CDR3 sequence is 16 residues long. Germline V gene lookup returns CDR1 MGHRA and CDR2 YSYEKL. CDR3 DNA sequence: TGCGCCAGCAGCCAACCCACAGGGCAGAGTAAAGAGACCCAGTACTTC. It specifies CASSQPTGQSKETQYF.